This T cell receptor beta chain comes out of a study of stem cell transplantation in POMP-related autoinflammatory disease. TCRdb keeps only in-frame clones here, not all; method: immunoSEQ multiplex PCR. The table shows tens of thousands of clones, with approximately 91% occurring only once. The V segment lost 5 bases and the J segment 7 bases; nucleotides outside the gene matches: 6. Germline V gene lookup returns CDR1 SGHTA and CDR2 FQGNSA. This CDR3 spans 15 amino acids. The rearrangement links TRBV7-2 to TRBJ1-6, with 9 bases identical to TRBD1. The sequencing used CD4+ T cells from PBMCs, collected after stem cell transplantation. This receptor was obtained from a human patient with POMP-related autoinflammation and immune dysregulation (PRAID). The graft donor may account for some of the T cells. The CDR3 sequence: CASSPHRGLNSPLHF. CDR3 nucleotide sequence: TGTGCCAGCAGCCCACACAGGGGGCTGAATTCACCCCTCCACTTT.